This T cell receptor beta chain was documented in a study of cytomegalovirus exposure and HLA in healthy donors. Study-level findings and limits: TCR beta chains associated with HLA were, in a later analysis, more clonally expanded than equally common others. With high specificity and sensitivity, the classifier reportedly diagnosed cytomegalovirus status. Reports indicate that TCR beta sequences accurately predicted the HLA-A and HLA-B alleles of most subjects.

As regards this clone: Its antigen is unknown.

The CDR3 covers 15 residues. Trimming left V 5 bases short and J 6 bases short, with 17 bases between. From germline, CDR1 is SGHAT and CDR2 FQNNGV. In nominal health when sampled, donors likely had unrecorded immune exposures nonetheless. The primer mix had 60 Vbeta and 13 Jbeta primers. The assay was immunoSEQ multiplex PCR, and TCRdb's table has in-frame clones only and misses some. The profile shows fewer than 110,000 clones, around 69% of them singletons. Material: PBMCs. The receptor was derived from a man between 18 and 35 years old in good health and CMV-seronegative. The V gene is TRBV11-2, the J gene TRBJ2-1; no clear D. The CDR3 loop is CASSGRPIERNEQFF. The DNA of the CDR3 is TGTGCCAGCAGCGGCCGACCCATAGAGCGCAATGAGCAGTTCTTC.